The present entry profiles one T cell receptor (beta chain) with its context. The data were obtained in a study of blood T cell repertoires in COVID-19. Study-wide background: Acute and convalescent COVID-19 samples came from the United States, Italy and Spain. Sample material is recorded as cDNA or gDNA derived from T cells, B-cell-depleted T cells, or PBMCs.

Produced via immunoSEQ multiplex PCR; TCRdb's table is partial and in-frame only. Of fewer than 250,000 clones listed, about 86% are singletons. This CDR3 has 15 residues. The V gene's germline CDR1 is SNHLY and CDR2 FYNNEI. V lost 3 bases, J lost 2 bases, and 3 bases stayed unmatched. The sequencing sample was made of peripheral blood. This clonotype originated in a man in his fifties or sixties with active or convalescent COVID-19. V usage is TRBV2 and J usage is TRBJ1-5, with 8 positions matching TRBD1. The CDR3 region is CASSDTGGGNQPQHF. DNA of the CDR3: TGTGCCAGCAGTGATACAGGGGGTGGCAATCAGCCCCAGCATTTT.